The 22 T cell receptor beta chains in this list originate from one sample, sequenced in a study of blood T cell repertoires in COVID-19. Using immunoSEQ multiplex PCR, the repertoire was profiled, and TCRdb retains in-frame clones only, with some absent. This table holds 250,000 to 350,000 clones, around 85% found once. Sequencing used peripheral blood. The source of these receptors is a human donor with COVID-19, enrolled during active disease. The donor label of this sample is uncertain.

This chain joins TRBV19 and TRBJ1-2, with D perhaps TRBD1 (5 bases). The CDR3 loop spans 15 amino acids. CDR1 is LNHDA, CDR2 SQIVND, per germline (reference sequence). V was cut by 3 bases and J by 5 bases, with 16 bases left in between. CDR3 amino acids: CASSILSGPLYGYTF. CDR3 bases: TGTGCCAGTAGTATTCTGTCAGGGCCCCTTTATGGCTACACCTTC.

CDR3 in amino acids: CASSLDTAAANTEAFF. DNA of the CDR3: TGTGCCAGCAGCTTAGATACTGCGGCCGCGAACACTGAAGCTTTCTTT. The chain uses TRBV7-3 and TRBJ1-1; D is ambiguous. Germline assignment: CDR1 SGHTA and CDR2 FQGTGA. Trimming took 2 bases from V and 1 from J, leaving 14 bases between them. The CDR3 totals 16 residues.

This clone has a single count. V usage is TRBV5-4 and J usage is TRBJ2-7, with 8 bases fitting TRBD2. Germline trimming cut 4 bases from V and 4 bases from J; bases unmatched to any gene: 7. Germline assignment: CDR1 SGHNT and CDR2 YYREEE (reference sequence). This CDR3 is built from 14 residues. CDR3 region: CASSVGTRDYEQYF. CDR3 coding DNA: TGTGCCAGCAGCGTTGGGACTAGGGATTACGAGCAGTACTTC.

The chain is built from TRBV15 and TRBJ1-4; D gene uncertain. This CDR3 contains 15 residues. Looked up from germline, CDR1 is LNHNV and CDR2 is YYDKDF (reference sequence). Between the trimmed V and J ends, which lost 2 bases and 0 bases, there was a span of 7 bases. CDR3 protein: CATSRPLATNEKLFF. CDR3 in DNA: TGTGCCACCAGCAGACCCCTTGCAACTAATGAAAAACTGTTTTTT.

The chain recombines TRBV5-1 with TRBJ2-1; D perhaps matches TRBD2 (6 bases). V shed 5 bases and J shed 9 bases, with 24 bases lying between them. Germline V lookup: CDR1 SGHRS, CDR2 YFSETQ. The CDR3 has 16 amino acids. As DNA, the CDR3 is TGCGCCAGCAGAGAAGAGGTGGGAGGTGCCCTCGGTGAGCAGTTCTTC. Translation gives CASREEVGGALGEQFF.

The gene calls are TRBV11-3 and TRBJ2-5; 9 bases fit TRBD1. Germline loops: CDR1 SGHNT, CDR2 YENEEA. The CDR3 length is 16 residues. Trimming took 4 bases from V and 5 from J; bases not matched to a gene: 11. The DNA for the CDR3 is TGTGCCAGCAGCTCCTCCGGGACAGGGATACGGGAGACCCAGTACTTC. Translating it yields CASSSSGTGIRETQYF. The entire variable domain, with the rest obtained from reference TRBV11-3 and TRBJ2-5, is as follows: EAGVVQSPRYKIIEKKQPVAFWCNPISGHNTLYWYLQNLGQGPELLIRYENEEAVDDSQLPKDRFSAERLKGVDSTLKIQPAELGDSAVYLCASSSSGTGIRETQYFGPGTRLLVL.

V usage is TRBV4-2 and J usage is TRBJ1-2; D not resolved. CDR1 and CDR2 (germline): LGHNA, YNFKEQ. Trimming shortened V by 0 bases and J by 7 bases, and 30 bases separated the two germline ends. The CDR3 is made up of 20 amino acids. The CDR3 DNA is TGTGCCAGCAGCCAAGATTGGAGGCCTGGGCAGTCTATAAACAGTGGTGGCTACACCTTC. It is translated as CASSQDWRPGQSINSGGYTF.

The chain is built from TRBV20-1 and TRBJ2-7; TRBD1 is a possible D gene (6 bases). The CDR3 covers 11 residues. V lost 6 bases to trimming and J lost 6 bases, with 12 bases between them. The germline CDR1 and CDR2 sequences are DFQATT and SNEGSKA (reference sequence). Written as DNA, the CDR3 is TGCAGTGCCCCGGGGACATCCGAGCAGTACTTC. Encoded protein: CSAPGTSEQYF.

This rearrangement joins TRBV3-1 (or the pseudogene TRBV3-2) to TRBJ1-6, with D hard to call. The CDR3 extends over 15 amino acids. The germline CDR1 and CDR2 sequences are LGHDT and YNNKEL (reference sequence). V was shortened by 0 bases and J by 3 bases, with 6 bases between the two germline ends. The CDR3 DNA is TGTGCCAGCAGCCAAGACGGGAACTATAATTCACCCCTCCACTTT. Amino acids: CASSQDGNYNSPLHF.

The V call is TRBV27, the J call TRBJ1-4; 7 nucleotides agree with TRBD1. CDR1 is MNHEY, CDR2 SMNVEV, per germline (reference sequence). The CDR3 length is 18 residues. After removal of 9 bases from V and 11 bases from J, the junction contained 27 bases not matched to a gene. CDR3 residues: CASKTGQADPAGSGKLFF. The CDR3, as DNA: TGTGCCAGTAAAACAGGACAGGCCGACCCGGCGGGTTCGGGGAAACTGTTTTTT.

This rearrangement joins TRBV20-1 to TRBJ1-6; possibly TRBD1 for D (5 bases). Germline values: CDR1 DFQATT, CDR2 SNEGSKA (reference sequence). This CDR3 has 14 amino acids. V was clipped by 3 bases and J by 7 bases, with 13 bases between them. The chain's CDR3 is CSASEARANSPLHF. DNA for the CDR3: TGCAGTGCTAGTGAGGCCAGGGCCAATTCACCCCTCCACTTT.

The chain uses TRBV7-3 and TRBJ2-3; D remains unclear. Germline-derived CDR1 and CDR2 are SGHTA and FQGTGA. The CDR3 loop spans 16 amino acids. Trimming removed 3 bases at V and 2 bases at J, with 15 bases between. This CDR3 reads CASSFRHTTPTDTQYF. Here the CDR3 DNA reads TGTGCCAGCAGCTTCCGTCACACAACCCCCACAGATACGCAGTATTTT.

The chain employs TRBV2 and TRBJ1-2, with 9 bases matching TRBD1. V lost 6 bases, J lost 3 bases, and 5 bases stayed unmatched. The CDR3 covers 14 residues. The V gene's germline CDR1 is SNHLY and CDR2 FYNNEI. CDR3 protein: CASRGDRADYGYTF. The CDR3 DNA reads TGTGCCAGCAGAGGGGACAGGGCGGACTATGGCTACACCTTC. The variable domain in full, with the rest retrieved from reference TRBV2 and TRBJ1-2, is EPEVTQTPSHQVTQMGQEVILRCVPISNHLYFYWYRQILGQKVEFLVSFYNNEISEKSEIFDDQFSVERPDGSNFTLKIRSTKLEDSAMYFCASRGDRADYGYTFGSGTRLTVV.

This clone was seen once. This chain connects TRBV9 to TRBJ1-6; 7 nucleotides agree with TRBD1. The germline CDR1 and CDR2 sequences are SGDLS and YYNGEE. The CDR3 runs 15 residues. The V and J ends lost 5 bases and 9 bases, in that order; junction bases with no gene match: 11. In nucleotides, the CDR3 is TGTGCCAGCAGTGAGTGGGCAGGGGGAGGTTCACCCCTCCACTTT. Translated, it gives CASSEWAGGGSPLHF.

The gene calls are TRBV24-1 and TRBJ1-1; TRBD1 matches at 9 bases. The germline V gene has CDR1 KGHDR and CDR2 SFDVKD. After removal of 3 bases from V and 6 bases from J, the junction contained 7 bases not matched to a gene. CDR3 length: 15 residues. The CDR3 coding sequence is TGTGCCACCAGTGATATGACAGGGGGGGGTTCTGAAGCTTTCTTT. It translates to CATSDMTGGGSEAFF.

The rearrangement joins TRBV12-3 or TRBV12-4 to TRBJ2-1, with D perhaps TRBD2 (5 bases). This CDR3 has 11 residues. Trimming removed 6 bases from V and 9 bases from J, with 9 bases in between. CDR3 DNA sequence: TGTGCCAGCAGCCCCGGGGTTGAGCAGTTCTTC. Translating it yields CASSPGVEQFF.

This clone was seen only once. This chain joins TRBV24-1 and TRBJ1-5, with D tentatively TRBD1 (6 bases). With 11 bases removed from V and 6 bases from J, the gap between germline ends came to 19 bases. Germline CDR1 is KGHDR and CDR2 is SFDVKD. The CDR3 covers 14 residues. CDR3: CAISQGSALQPQHF. The CDR3 coding sequence is TGTGCCATTTCACAGGGTTCGGCCCTTCAGCCCCAGCATTTT.

This clone was seen only once. The rearrangement links TRBV2 to TRBJ2-2; 9 bases agree with TRBD1. The CDR3 runs to 16 residues. J gave up 5 bases and V 6 bases, and 10 bases lay outside the gene matches. From germline, CDR1 is SNHLY and CDR2 FYNNEI. CDR3 in DNA: TGTGCCAGCAGGGGCGGGACAGGGAGCTATACCGGGGAGCTGTTTTTT. Translating it yields CASRGGTGSYTGELFF.

This chain joins TRBV29-1 and TRBJ2-1; the D gene is possibly TRBD1 (5 bases). The CDR3 is made up of 13 amino acids. Germline CDR1 SQVTM, CDR2 ANQGSEA. The germline V and J ends were trimmed by 4 bases and 6 bases, with 13 bases remaining between them. CDR3 coding DNA: TGCAGCGTTGGGCTGGGGCTCGGCAATGAGCAGTTCTTC. Residues: CSVGLGLGNEQFF.

This chain connects TRBV5-6 to TRBJ2-7; 9 bases are a match to TRBD1. The V and J ends lost 6 bases and 2 bases, in that order; junction bases with no gene match: 6. This CDR3 is 14 amino acids long. Germline V gene data show CDR1 as SGHDT and CDR2 as YYEEEE. CDR3 DNA sequence: TGTGCCAGCACCTCGACAGGGGGACCCTACGAGCAGTACTTC. Translated: CASTSTGGPYEQYF. Full variable domain (remainder filled in from reference TRBV5-6 and TRBJ2-7): DAGVTQSPTHLIKTRGQQVTLRCSPKSGHDTVSWYQQALGQGPQFIFQYYEEEERQRGNFPDRFSGHQFPNYSSELNVNALLLGDSALYLCASTSTGGPYEQYFGPGTRLTVT.

The chain joins TRBV7-2 to TRBJ2-2, with unresolved D. CDR1 SGHTA and CDR2 FQGNSA come from the germline V gene. V was shortened by 2 bases and J by 8 bases, with 12 bases between the two germline ends. This CDR3 comprises 14 residues. This chain's CDR3 is CASSLSLPLGELFF. The CDR3 region has the DNA TGTGCCAGCAGCTTAAGTCTCCCTCTAGGGGAGCTGTTTTTT.

This chain joins TRBV5-1 and TRBJ2-7, with 11 positions matching TRBD2. The length of the CDR3 is 16 residues. Germline V gene sequence: CDR1 SGHRS, CDR2 YFSETQ. The J segment lost 6 bases and the V segment lost 3 bases, leaving 11 bases of the junction unmatched. The CDR3 sequence: CASSYGGLAGGREQYF. In nucleotides, the CDR3 is TGCGCCAGCAGCTATGGAGGCTTAGCGGGAGGGCGCGAGCAGTACTTC.